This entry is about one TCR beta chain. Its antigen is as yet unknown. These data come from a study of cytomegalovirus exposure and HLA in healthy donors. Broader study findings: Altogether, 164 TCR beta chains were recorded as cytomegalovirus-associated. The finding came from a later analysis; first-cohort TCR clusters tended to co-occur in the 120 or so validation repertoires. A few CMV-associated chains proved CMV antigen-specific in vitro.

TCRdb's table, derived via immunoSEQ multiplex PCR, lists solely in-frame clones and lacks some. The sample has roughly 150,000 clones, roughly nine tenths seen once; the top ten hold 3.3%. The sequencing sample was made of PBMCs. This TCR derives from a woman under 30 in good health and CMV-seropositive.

This CDR3 reads CASSSIGLAGARETQYF. CDR3 coding DNA: TGCGCCAGCAGCTCGATTGGACTAGCGGGAGCAAGAGAGACCCAGTACTTC. The gene calls are TRBV5-1 and TRBJ2-5, with 13 positions matching TRBD2. Germline V gene lookup returns CDR1 SGHRS and CDR2 YFSETQ. Germline trimming cut 3 bases from V and 4 bases from J; bases unmatched to any gene: 9. The CDR3 runs to 17 residues.